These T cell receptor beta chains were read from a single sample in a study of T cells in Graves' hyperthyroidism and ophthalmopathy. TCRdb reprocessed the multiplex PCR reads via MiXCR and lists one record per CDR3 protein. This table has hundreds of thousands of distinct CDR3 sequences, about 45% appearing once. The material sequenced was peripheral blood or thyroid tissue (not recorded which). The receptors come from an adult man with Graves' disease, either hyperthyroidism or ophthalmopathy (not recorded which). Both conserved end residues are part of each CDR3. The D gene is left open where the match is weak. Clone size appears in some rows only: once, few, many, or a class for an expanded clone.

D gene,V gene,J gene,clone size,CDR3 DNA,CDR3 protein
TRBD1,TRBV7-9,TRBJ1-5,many,TGTGCCAGCAGCCGGGACAGAAATCAGCCCCAGCATTTT,CASSRDRNQPQHF
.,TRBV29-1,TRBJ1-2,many,TGCAGCGAGGACCTCGGGTTCGCTAACTATGGCTACACCTTC,CSEDLGFANYGYTF
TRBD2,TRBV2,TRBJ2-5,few,TGTGCCAGCAGTTTAGGGGCTAGCGGGGGAGAGCAAGAGACCCAGTACTTC,CASSLGASGGEQETQYF
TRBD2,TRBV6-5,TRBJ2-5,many,TGTGCCAGCAGGTCCCATTGGCTAGCGGTCCAAGAGACCCAGTACTTC,CASRSHWLAVQETQYF
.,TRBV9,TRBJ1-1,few,TGTGCCAGCCTCATTAGGGGGGACACTGAAGCTTTCTTT,CASLIRGDTEAFF
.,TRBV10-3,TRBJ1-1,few,TGTGCCATCAGTGAGTTGACCGGGAACACTGAAGCTTTCTTT,CAISELTGNTEAFF
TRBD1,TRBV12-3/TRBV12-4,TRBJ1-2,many,TGTGCCAGCAGGGGGACAGTTGACTATGGCTACACCTTC,CASRGTVDYGYTF
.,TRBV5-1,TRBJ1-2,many,TGCGCCAGCAGCAAGCGGGACTATGGCTACACCTTC,CASSKRDYGYTF
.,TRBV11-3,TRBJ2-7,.,TGTGCCAGCCGATCGCGGGAACCCGAGCAGTACTTC,CASRSREPEQYF
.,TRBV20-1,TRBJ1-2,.,TGCAGTGCTAGAGATGGGGTTAACTATGGCTACGCCTTC,CSARDGVNYGYAF
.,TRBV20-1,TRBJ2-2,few,TGCAGTGCTAGGGGTTGGACGGCCAACACCGGGGAGCTGTTTTTT,CSARGWTANTGELFF
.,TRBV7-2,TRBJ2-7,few,TGTGCCAGCAGCTTGGAGGGGCCGAGCTCCTACGAGCAGTACTTC,CASSLEGPSSYEQYF
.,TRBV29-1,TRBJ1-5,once,TGCAGCGTCGGGCCCGTCGGCAATCAGCCCCAGCATTTT,CSVGPVGNQPQHF
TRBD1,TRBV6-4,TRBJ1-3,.,TGTGCCAGCAGTGAAATGGGACAGGCCAAAGAGACCATATATTTT,CASSEMGQAKETIYF
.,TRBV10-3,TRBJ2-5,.,TGTGCCATCAGTGGCAGACTCGGAGGAGAGACCCAGTACTTC,CAISGRLGGETQYF
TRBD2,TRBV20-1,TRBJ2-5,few,TGCAGTGCTAGAGATGGAAGCGGGGTTGAAGAGACCCAGTACTTC,CSARDGSGVEETQYF
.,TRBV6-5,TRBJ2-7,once,TGTGCCATCAGTTACTCTGAGGGGCTAGCTCACTACGAGCAGTACTTC,CAISYSEGLAHYEQYF
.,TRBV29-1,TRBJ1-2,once,TGCAGCAGAGATATACAGGGAGTAAACTATGGCTACACCTTC,CSRDIQGVNYGYTF
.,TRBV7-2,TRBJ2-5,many,TGTGCCAGCAGCCACCAGGGGGAGGAAGAGACCCAGTACTTC,CASSHQGEEETQYF
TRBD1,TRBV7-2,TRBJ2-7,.,TGTGCCAGCAGCTTCCGGGACAGCTTGACCCGTCGCTACGAGCAGTACTTC,CASSFRDSLTRRYEQYF
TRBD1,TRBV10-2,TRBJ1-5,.,TGCGCCAGCAGTACCCACCCCACAGGGGGCAATCAGCCCCAGCATTTT,CASSTHPTGGNQPQHF
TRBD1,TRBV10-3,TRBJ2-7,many,TGTGCCATCAGCACAACCCCGGGACAGAAGACCTACGAGCAGTACTTC,CAISTTPGQKTYEQYF
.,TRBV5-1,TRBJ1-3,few,TGCGCCAGCAGTCGTCAAGGACAGACGAGCTCTGGAAACACCATATATTTT,CASSRQGQTSSGNTIYF
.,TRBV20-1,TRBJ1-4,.,TGCAGTGCTAGAGTAGGGGGAAATAATGAAAAACTGTTTTTT,CSARVGGNNEKLFF
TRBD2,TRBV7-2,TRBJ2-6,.,TGCGCCAGCAGCCAGATAGCGGGAGGGCCGGCTGGGGCCAACGTCCTGACTTTC,CASSQIAGGPAGANVLTF
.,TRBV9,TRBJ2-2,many,TGTGCCAGCAGCGTAGTCCGGGACGGGGAGCTGTTTTTT,CASSVVRDGELFF
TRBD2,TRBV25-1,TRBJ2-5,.,TGTGCCAGCAGGGTGATCGGGACTAGCGGGCTCGAGACCCAGTACTTC,CASRVIGTSGLETQYF